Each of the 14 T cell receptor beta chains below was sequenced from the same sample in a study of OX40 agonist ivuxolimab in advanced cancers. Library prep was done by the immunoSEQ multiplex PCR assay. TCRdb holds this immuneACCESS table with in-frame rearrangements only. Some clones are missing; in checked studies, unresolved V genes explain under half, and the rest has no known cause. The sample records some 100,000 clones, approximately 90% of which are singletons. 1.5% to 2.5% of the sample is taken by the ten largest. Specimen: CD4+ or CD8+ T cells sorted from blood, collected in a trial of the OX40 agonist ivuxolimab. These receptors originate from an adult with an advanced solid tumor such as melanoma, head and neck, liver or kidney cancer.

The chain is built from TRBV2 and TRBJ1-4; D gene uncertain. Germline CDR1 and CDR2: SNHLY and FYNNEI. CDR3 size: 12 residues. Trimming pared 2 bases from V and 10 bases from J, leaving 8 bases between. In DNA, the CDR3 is TGTGCCAGCAGTGAAATCTCGGGAAAACTGTTTTTT. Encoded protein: CASSEISGKLFF.

The chain's CDR3 is CASSYTGGDTEAFF. The CDR3 DNA reads TGTGCCAGCAGTTACACAGGAGGGGACACTGAAGCTTTCTTT. The chain joins TRBV6-6 to TRBJ1-1, with TRBD1 as a possible D gene (5 bases). The CDR3 contains 14 residues. Per germline, CDR1 MNHNY and CDR2 SVGAGI (reference sequence). V shed 2 bases and J shed 3 bases, with 10 bases lying between them.

The CDR3 sequence: CSARTGTEQYF. DNA for the CDR3: TGCAGTGCGAGGACAGGGACCGAGCAGTACTTC. The chain combines TRBV20-1 with TRBJ2-7; 8 bases are a match to TRBD1. This CDR3 region has 11 residues. J gave up 6 bases and V 6 bases, and 4 bases lay outside the gene matches. Germline V gene lookup returns CDR1 DFQATT and CDR2 SNEGSKA (reference sequence).

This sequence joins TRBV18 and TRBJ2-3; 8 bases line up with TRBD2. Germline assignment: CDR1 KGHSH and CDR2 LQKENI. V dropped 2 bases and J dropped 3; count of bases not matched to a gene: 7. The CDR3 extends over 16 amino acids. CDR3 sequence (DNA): TGTGCCAGCTCACCAAACGCGGGAGGAGGGACAGATACGCAGTATTTT. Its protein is CASSPNAGGGTDTQYF.

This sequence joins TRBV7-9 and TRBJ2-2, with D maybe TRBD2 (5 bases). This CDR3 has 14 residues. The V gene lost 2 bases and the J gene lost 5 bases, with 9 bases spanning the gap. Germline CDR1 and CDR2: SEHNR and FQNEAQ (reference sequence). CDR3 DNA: TGTGCCAGCAGCTTAATTCGCGGGACCGGGGAGCTGTTTTTT. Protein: CASSLIRGTGELFF.

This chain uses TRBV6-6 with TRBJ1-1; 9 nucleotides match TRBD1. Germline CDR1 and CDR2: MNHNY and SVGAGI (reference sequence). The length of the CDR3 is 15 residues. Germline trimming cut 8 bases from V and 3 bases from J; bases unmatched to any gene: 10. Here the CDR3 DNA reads TGTGCCAGCGTGCTACAGGGGGCGCGGGACACTGAAGCTTTCTTT. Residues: CASVLQGARDTEAFF.

The CDR3 loop reads CASSQDRGSPGGTDTQYF. The CDR3 DNA reads TGCGCCAGCAGCCAAGATAGGGGCTCACCTGGGGGCACAGATACGCAGTATTTT. J is TRBJ2-3 and V is TRBV4-1, with D possibly matching TRBD1 (5 bases). Germline CDR1 reads MGHRA; CDR2 reads YSYEKL. Trimming stripped 0 bases from V and 1 base from J, with 17 bases between. This CDR3 has 18 residues.

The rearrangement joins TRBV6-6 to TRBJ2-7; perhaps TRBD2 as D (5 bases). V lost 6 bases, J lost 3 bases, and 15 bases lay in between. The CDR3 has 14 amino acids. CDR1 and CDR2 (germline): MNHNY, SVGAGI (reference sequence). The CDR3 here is CASSPLGELYEQYF. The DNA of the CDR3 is TGTGCCAGCAGCCCCCTCGGGGAACTCTACGAGCAGTACTTC.

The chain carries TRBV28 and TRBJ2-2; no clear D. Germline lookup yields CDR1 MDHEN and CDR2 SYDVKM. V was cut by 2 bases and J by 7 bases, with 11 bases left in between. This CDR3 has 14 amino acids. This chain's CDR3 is CASSLRQPGGELFF. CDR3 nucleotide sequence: TGTGCCAGCAGTTTACGGCAACCCGGCGGGGAGCTGTTTTTT.

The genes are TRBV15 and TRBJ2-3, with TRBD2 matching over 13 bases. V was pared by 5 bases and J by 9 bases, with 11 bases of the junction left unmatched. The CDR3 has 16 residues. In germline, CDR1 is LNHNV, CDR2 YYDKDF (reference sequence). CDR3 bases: TGTGCCACCAGCCTCCGGACTAGCGGGAGCCTGGAGACGCAGTATTTT. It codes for CATSLRTSGSLETQYF.

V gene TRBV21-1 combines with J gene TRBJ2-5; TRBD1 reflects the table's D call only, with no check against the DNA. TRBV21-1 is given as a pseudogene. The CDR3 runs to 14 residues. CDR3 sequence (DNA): TGTGCCAGCAGCAAAGTCACAGTCCAAGAGACCCAGTACTTC. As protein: CASSKVTVQETQYF.

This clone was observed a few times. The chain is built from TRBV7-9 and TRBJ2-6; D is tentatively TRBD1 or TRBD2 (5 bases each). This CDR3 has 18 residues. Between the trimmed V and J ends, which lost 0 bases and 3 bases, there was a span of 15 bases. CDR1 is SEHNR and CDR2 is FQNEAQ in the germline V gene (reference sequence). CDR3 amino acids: CASSLAVRDVRGANVLTF. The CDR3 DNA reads TGTGCCAGCAGCTTAGCAGTCAGGGACGTACGTGGGGCCAACGTCCTGACTTTC.

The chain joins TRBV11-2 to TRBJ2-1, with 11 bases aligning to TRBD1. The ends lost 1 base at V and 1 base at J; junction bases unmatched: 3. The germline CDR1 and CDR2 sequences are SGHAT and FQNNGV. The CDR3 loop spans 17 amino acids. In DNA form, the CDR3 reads TGTGCCAGCAGCTTAGGGGGGACAGGGGGATCCTACAATGAGCAGTTCTTC. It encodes CASSLGGTGGSYNEQFF.

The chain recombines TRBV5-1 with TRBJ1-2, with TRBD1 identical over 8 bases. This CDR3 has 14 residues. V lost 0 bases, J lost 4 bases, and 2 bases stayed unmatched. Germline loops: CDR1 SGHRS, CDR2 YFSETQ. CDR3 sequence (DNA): TGCGCCAGCAGCTTGGAAGGACAGGGCTATGGCTACACCTTC. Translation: CASSLEGQGYGYTF.